Listed here are 2 T cell receptor beta chains from one sample, sequenced in a study of control samples from healthy donors and cancer patients. This table comes from immunoSEQ multiplex PCR, and its TCRdb copy is limited to in-frame clones, with some not included. Here the sample spans tens of thousands of clones, approximately 70% being singletons. The material sequenced was formalin-fixed, paraffin-embedded tissue. Receptors were obtained from a male donor with melanoma.

This chain's CDR3 is CASSEWRRPFYNSPLHF. CDR3 DNA sequence: TGTGCCAGCAGTGAATGGAGGCGACCTTTTTATAATTCACCCCTCCACTTT. This rearrangement joins TRBV6-1 to TRBJ1-6; D not certain. There are 17 residues in the CDR3. CDR1 is MNHNS and CDR2 is SASEGT in the germline V gene. Between the trimmed V and J ends, which lost 2 bases and 4 bases, there was a span of 15 bases.

The genes are TRBV24-1 and TRBJ2-7, with TRBD2 identical over 11 bases. CDR1 KGHDR and CDR2 SFDVKD come from the germline V gene. The trim removed 4 bases at V and 3 bases at J, leaving 10 bases unmatched. The CDR3 runs to 17 residues. The CDR3 protein is CATSDPRLAGIIYEQYF. The CDR3 DNA sequence: TGTGCCACCAGTGACCCCAGACTAGCGGGGATCATCTACGAGCAGTACTTC.